This TCR beta chain was sequenced during a study of OX40 agonist ivuxolimab in advanced cancers. Study-level information: From roughly 20 to 85 years was the age range, with a mean of roughly 59 years, and roughly 80% were male.

V lost 2 bases to trimming and J lost 8 bases, with 9 bases between them. The CDR3 length is 12 residues. From germline, CDR1 is LGHNA and CDR2 YNFKEQ. Using immunoSEQ multiplex PCR, the repertoire was profiled, and TCRdb retains in-frame clones only, with some absent. The data show some 100,000 clones, about 85% seen once. The sequences come from CD4+ or CD8+ T cells sorted from blood, collected in a trial of the OX40 agonist ivuxolimab. This TCR derives from an adult with an advanced solid tumor such as melanoma, head and neck, liver or kidney cancer. The chain recombines TRBV4-2 with TRBJ1-2; D gene uncertain. The CDR3 DNA reads TGTGCCAGCAGCCAAAGCAGTCGGGGCTACACCTTC. Translating gives CASSQSSRGYTF.